One sample yielded the 23 T cell receptor beta chains listed below, sequenced in a study of a mutant IDH1 vaccine in newly diagnosed glioma. Time point indicated: baseline, week 1 (first vaccination visit). Noted treatment: pre-vaccination baseline after standard-of-care therapy. Profiling relied on immunoSEQ multiplex PCR, and the TCRdb table lists in-frame clones only, not all of them. The sample includes about 88,000 clones, approximately 80% seen only once; the top ten take about 5.2%. This sample comprised PBMCs, obtained from a glioma patient treated with radiotherapy, temozolomide or both. Receptor source: a man aged 35-49 years with glioma. Some clones in this sample may be carry-over from other donors' samples.

The chain has TRBV6-6 and TRBJ2-2, with TRBD2 as a possible D gene (6 bases). This CDR3 has 13 amino acids. CDR1 is MNHNY and CDR2 is SVGAGI in the germline V gene (reference sequence). Trimming took 6 bases from V and 5 from J, leaving 10 bases between them. The chain's CDR3 is CASRGGETGELFF. CDR3 nucleotide sequence: TGTGCCAGCAGAGGCGGGGAGACCGGGGAGCTGTTTTTT.

This clone was counted once. The chain is built from TRBV4-2 and TRBJ2-2; D uncertain. The CDR3 extends over 16 amino acids. Per the germline V gene, CDR1 is LGHNA and CDR2 is YNFKEQ. Between the trimmed V and J ends, which lost 1 base and 0 bases, there was a span of 9 bases. The CDR3 sequence: CASSQGWQSNTGELFF. CDR3 bases: TGTGCCAGCAGCCAAGGCTGGCAGTCGAACACCGGGGAGCTGTTTTTT.

The chain couples TRBV6-5 to TRBJ1-6, with D perhaps TRBD1 (5 bases). Trimming cost V 0 bases and J 15 bases, with 15 bases left between them. The CDR3 has 14 amino acids. Per germline, CDR1 MNHEY and CDR2 SVGAGI. Here the CDR3 reads CASSYSPGQRSLHF. The CDR3 DNA reads as TGTGCCAGCAGTTACTCACCGGGGCAGAGGAGCCTCCACTTT.

The V call is TRBV5-1, the J call TRBJ2-2; the match to TRBD1 covers 7 bases. V lost 4 bases to trimming and J lost 3 bases; unmatched junction nucleotides: 9. The CDR3 runs 16 residues. The germline CDR1 and CDR2 sequences are SGHRS and YFSETQ. The CDR3 here is CASSGQGGLDTGELFF. CDR3 coding DNA: TGCGCCAGCAGCGGGCAAGGGGGCTTAGACACCGGGGAGCTGTTTTTT.

To note about this clone: One junction end disagrees with the germline gene, perhaps due to a read error. V gene TRBV5-1 combines with J gene TRBJ2-5; TRBD1 aligns across 7 bases. Germline CDR1 SGHRS, CDR2 YFSETQ. The CDR3 extends over 13 amino acids. CDR3 amino acids: CASTLTGQETQYF. The CDR3 DNA sequence: TGCGCCAGCACCTTGACAGGGCAAGAGACCCAGTACTTC.

The rearrangement links TRBV7-8 to TRBJ1-6; the D is unclear. CDR3 length equals 20 residues. The V end was cut by 5 bases, the J end by 6 bases, with 29 bases between. From germline, CDR1 is SGHVS and CDR2 FQNEAQ. The CDR3 nucleotides read TGTGCCAGCAGCACCGAACGGATGGGAAAGGGAGGTGGTGGTAATTCACCCCTCCACTTT. It translates to CASSTERMGKGGGGNSPLHF.

V is TRBV2 and J is TRBJ2-7; D is perhaps TRBD2 (7 bases). The germline V gene encodes CDR1 SNHLY and CDR2 FYNNEI. CDR3 length: 16 amino acids. Between the trimmed V and J ends, which lost 1 base and 0 bases, there was a span of 13 bases. In nucleotides, the CDR3 is TGTGCCAGCAGTGAAGACGACGGGGGGCTCTCCTACGAGCAGTACTTC. Encoded protein: CASSEDDGGLSYEQYF.

The V gene is TRBV29-1, the J gene TRBJ1-5; D gene unclear. The CDR3 sequence is 12 residues long. V lost 7 bases and J lost 3, with 10 bases in between. CDR1 is SQVTM and CDR2 is ANQGSEA in the germline V gene. The CDR3 DNA reads TGCAGCGCCGGAGGGTTCAATCAGCCCCAGCATTTT. This sequence encodes CSAGGFNQPQHF.

The rearrangement links TRBV29-1 to TRBJ1-1, with 10 positions matching TRBD1. Germline CDR1 SQVTM, CDR2 ANQGSEA. This CDR3 contains 15 residues. The V gene end was trimmed by 7 bases and the J gene end by 4 bases; junction bases not matched to a gene: 12. CDR3 DNA: TGCAGCGCAGAAAGAGACAGGGGGCGAAGCACTGAAGCTTTCTTT. This codes for CSAERDRGRSTEAFF.

This clone occurred once. The chain recombines TRBV4-2 with TRBJ2-7; D is uncertain. This CDR3 has 16 amino acids. CDR1 is LGHNA and CDR2 is YNFKEQ in the germline V gene. V lost 1 base to trimming and J lost 1 base, with 14 bases between them. The CDR3 sequence: CASSQAQGAGSYEQYF. The CDR3 DNA reads as TGTGCCAGCAGCCAAGCTCAAGGAGCTGGGTCCTACGAGCAGTACTTC.

The chain links TRBV6-1 to TRBJ1-5, with D uncertain. Between the trimmed V and J ends, which lost 7 bases and 4 bases, there was a span of 8 bases. The CDR3 runs 12 residues. Germline V gives CDR1 MNHNS, CDR2 SASEGT. CDR3 DNA sequence: TGTGCCAGCAATGAGGGAAATCAGCCCCAGCATTTT. Translation gives CASNEGNQPQHF.

This sequence joins TRBV6-5 and TRBJ2-1; TRBD1 aligns across 9 bases. Germline CDR1 MNHEY, CDR2 SVGAGI. This CDR3 spans 15 amino acids. Germline trimming cut 2 bases from V and 5 bases from J; bases unmatched to any gene: 4. The CDR3 DNA reads TGTGCCAGCAGTTACGGGGACAGGGTGAACAATGAGCAGTTCTTC. It translates to CASSYGDRVNNEQFF.

The table lists this clone with a few counts. The chain joins TRBV6-5 to TRBJ1-6; TRBD1 is a possible D gene (5 bases). The germline V gene has CDR1 MNHEY and CDR2 SVGAGI. The CDR3 sequence is 16 residues long. Trimming took off 0 bases at V and 10 bases at J, with 16 bases between the two ends. The CDR3 DNA is TGTGCCAGCAGTTACTCGAGGGCAGGGAGCCAGTCACCCCTCCACTTT. Its protein product is CASSYSRAGSQSPLHF.

This clone was found once. The chain is built from TRBV9 and TRBJ2-7; 7 positions agree with TRBD2. The ends lost 6 bases at V and 2 bases at J; junction bases unmatched: 8. The CDR3 contains 14 residues. The germline V gene encodes CDR1 SGDLS and CDR2 YYNGEE. As DNA, the CDR3 is TGTGCCAGCACAAGCGGGGCTATTCCCTACGAGCAGTACTTC. Residues: CASTSGAIPYEQYF. Supplemented by reference TRBV9 and TRBJ2-7, the full variable domain reads DSGVTQTPKHLITATGQRVTLRCSPRSGDLSVYWYQQSLDQGLQFLIQYYNGEERAKGNILERFSAQQFPDLHSELNLSSLELGDSALYFCASTSGAIPYEQYFGPGTRLTVT.

J is TRBJ2-7 and V is TRBV7-9, with 8 bases fitting TRBD2. CDR3 length: 13 amino acids. Unmatched junction bases numbered 5, after V lost 4 bases and J lost 6 bases. Germline lookup yields CDR1 SEHNR and CDR2 FQNEAQ (reference sequence). In DNA form, the CDR3 reads TGTGCCAGCAGCTACTCGACTAGCGCCGAGCAGTACTTC. Translated, it gives CASSYSTSAEQYF.

The chain carries TRBV7-2 and TRBJ2-7; D tentatively reads TRBD1 or TRBD2 (5 bases each). The V end lost 0 bases, the J end lost 0 bases, and 9 bases lay between the germline ends. CDR3 length equals 15 residues. Germline CDR1 reads SGHTA; CDR2 reads FQGNSA. CDR3 residues: CASSLAGVTSYEQYF. Written as DNA, the CDR3 is TGTGCCAGCAGCTTAGCGGGGGTCACCTCCTACGAGCAGTACTTC.

The chain links TRBV5-1 to TRBJ2-6; D ambiguous. The CDR3 covers 15 residues. Per germline, CDR1 SGHRS and CDR2 YFSETQ. The germline V and J ends were trimmed by 0 bases and 4 bases, with 8 bases remaining between them. In nucleotides, the CDR3 is TGCGCCAGCAGCTTGGCAGGATCCGGGGCCAACGTCCTGACTTTC. Translation: CASSLAGSGANVLTF.

This chain links TRBV10-1 with TRBJ1-1, with D tentatively TRBD1 (5 bases). This CDR3 has 13 residues. V was cut by 5 bases and J by 0 bases, with 7 bases left in between. Germline lookup yields CDR1 WNHNN and CDR2 SYGVQD (reference sequence). DNA for the CDR3: TGCGCCAGCAGTAGACAGATGAACACTGAAGCTTTCTTT. It translates to CASSRQMNTEAFF.

This sequence joins TRBV5-1 and TRBJ1-2; 7 bases are a match to TRBD1. Germline V gives CDR1 SGHRS, CDR2 YFSETQ. After removal of 4 bases from V and 0 bases from J, the junction contained 6 bases not matched to a gene. This CDR3 region has 15 residues. CDR3 region: CASSIGTATNYGYTF. CDR3 nucleotide sequence: TGCGCCAGCAGCATCGGGACAGCAACTAACTATGGCTACACCTTC.

The genes are TRBV7-9 and TRBJ1-2; D is perhaps TRBD1 (6 bases). V lost 6 bases and J lost 8, with 19 bases in between. CDR1 is SEHNR, CDR2 FQNEAQ, per germline (reference sequence). This CDR3 has 14 residues. For the CDR3, the DNA is TGTGCCAGCAGGCAAGGCCTGGGGGCTGAGGGCTACACCTTC. Translation: CASRQGLGAEGYTF.

V usage is TRBV19 and J usage is TRBJ1-2; TRBD1 matches 10 bases. This CDR3 has 14 amino acids. The V and J ends lost 3 bases and 6 bases, in that order; junction bases with no gene match: 4. Germline V gives CDR1 LNHDA, CDR2 SQIVND (reference sequence). The CDR3 DNA follows: TGTGCCAGTAGTATGAGACAGGGGGCCGATGGCTACACCTTC. It translates to CASSMRQGADGYTF.

V gene TRBV10-3 combines with J gene TRBJ1-3, with a tentative D call TRBD1 (5 bases). Germline CDR1 reads ENHRY; CDR2 reads SYGVKD. The V gene lost 8 bases and the J gene lost 0 bases, with 5 bases spanning the gap. This CDR3 contains 12 residues. The CDR3 bases are TGTGCCATCGGGGCCTCTGGAAACACCATATATTTT. Encoded protein: CAIGASGNTIYF.

This clone is a singleton in its sample. V is TRBV29-1 and J is TRBJ2-3; 7 positions agree with TRBD1. With V trimmed by 6 bases and J by 3 bases, 6 bases remained unmatched. This CDR3 is built from 13 residues. The V gene's germline CDR1 is SQVTM and CDR2 ANQGSEA. CDR3 region: CSVSEGATDTQYF. The CDR3 DNA is TGCAGCGTCTCCGAGGGGGCGACAGATACGCAGTATTTT.